Below are 7 T cell receptor beta chains sequenced from a single sample in a study of CD8 T cells in Susac syndrome. cDNA came from 0.5 to 1 ug RNA primed by random hexamers. TCRdb independently ran MiXCR on the immunoSEQ multiplex PCR reads; one entry per CDR3 protein. Here the sample spans 120,000 or so distinct CDR3 sequences, about 93% being singletons. Sequencing was carried out using CD8+ T cells from PBMCs. The receptors originated from a human donor with Susac syndrome.

V gene TRBV19 combines with J gene TRBJ2-2, with 7 nucleotides matching TRBD2. Germline-derived CDR1 and CDR2 are LNHDA and SQIVND (reference sequence). The CDR3 loop spans 15 amino acids. With V trimmed by 4 bases and J by 4 bases, 6 bases remained unmatched. CDR3 protein: CASSTGREVTGELFF. DNA of the CDR3: TGTGCCAGTAGTACCGGACGGGAGGTCACCGGGGAGCTGTTTTTT. The entire variable domain, with the rest obtained from reference TRBV19 and TRBJ2-2, is as follows: DGGITQSPKYLFRKEGQNVTLSCEQNLNHDAMYWYRQDPGQGLRLIYYSQIVNDFQKGDIAEGYSVSREKKESFPLTVTSAQKNPTAFYLCASSTGREVTGELFFGEGSRLTVL.

In its sample, this clonotype was seen a few times. The chain carries TRBV6-1 and TRBJ2-1; TRBD2 agrees at 12 bases. CDR1 and CDR2 (germline): MNHNS, SASEGT. This CDR3 comprises 15 residues. Unmatched junction bases numbered 0, after V lost 2 bases and J lost 4 bases. CDR3 bases: TGTGCCAGCAGTGAACTAGCGGGAGGGTACAATGAGCAGTTCTTC. Encoded protein: CASSELAGGYNEQFF.

For the CDR3, the DNA is TGTGCCAGCAGTGCTACTGTTAGTGGCGGGGAGCTGTTTTTT. It specifies CASSATVSGGELFF. The chain has TRBV27 and TRBJ2-2; D is undetermined. This CDR3 spans 14 amino acids. Trimming removed 5 bases from V and 7 bases from J, with 14 bases in between. Germline assignment: CDR1 MNHEY and CDR2 SMNVEV (reference sequence).

This rearrangement joins TRBV12-3 or TRBV12-4 to TRBJ2-1, with 9 nucleotides matching TRBD2. The CDR3 spans 14 residues. V shed 8 bases and J 8 bases; nucleotides not matched to a gene: 10. This chain's CDR3 is CASGISGSGDEQFF. As DNA, the CDR3 is TGTGCCAGCGGGATTAGCGGGAGTGGGGATGAGCAGTTCTTC.

This rearrangement joins TRBV7-9 to TRBJ1-1; perhaps TRBD1 as D (5 bases). Between the trimmed V and J ends, which lost 5 bases and 5 bases, there was a span of 21 bases. This CDR3 region has 16 residues. CDR1 and CDR2 (germline): SEHNR, FQNEAQ (reference sequence). CDR3 sequence: CASSPTPAGSGTEAFF. Written as DNA, the CDR3 is TGTGCCAGCAGCCCCACCCCGGCAGGGTCGGGAACTGAAGCTTTCTTT.

The rearrangement links TRBV4-3 to TRBJ2-3; TRBD2 matches at 12 bases. Germline CDR1 LGHNA, CDR2 YSLEER. The CDR3 has 18 residues. Trimming removed 2 bases from V and 5 bases from J; junction bases left unmatched: 11. CDR3: CASSQIKGLAGWEDTQYF. The CDR3 DNA is TGCGCCAGCAGCCAAATCAAAGGACTAGCGGGATGGGAAGATACGCAGTATTTT.

The chain links TRBV5-1 to TRBJ2-6; D unresolved. CDR1 and CDR2 (germline): SGHRS, YFSETQ. The CDR3 runs 18 residues. The V end lost 0 bases, the J end lost 0 bases, and 13 bases lay between the germline ends. The CDR3 loop is CASSLDVPPRSGANVLTF. The CDR3 nucleotides read TGCGCCAGCAGCTTGGACGTCCCACCCCGCTCTGGGGCCAACGTCCTGACTTTC.